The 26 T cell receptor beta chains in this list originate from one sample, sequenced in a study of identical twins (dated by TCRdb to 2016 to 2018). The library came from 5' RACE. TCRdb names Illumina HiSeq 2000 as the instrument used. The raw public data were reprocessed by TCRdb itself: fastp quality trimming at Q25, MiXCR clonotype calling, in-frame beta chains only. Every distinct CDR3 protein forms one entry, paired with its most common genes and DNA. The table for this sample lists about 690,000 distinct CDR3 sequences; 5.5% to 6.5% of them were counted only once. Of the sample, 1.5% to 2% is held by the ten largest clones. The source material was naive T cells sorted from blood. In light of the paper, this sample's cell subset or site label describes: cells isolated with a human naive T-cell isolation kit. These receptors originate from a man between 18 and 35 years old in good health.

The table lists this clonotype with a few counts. Here the CDR3 DNA reads TGTGCCAGCAGTGCCACTAGCGGGATATCCTACGAGCAGTACTTC. Residues: CASSATSGISYEQYF. The chain combines TRBV2 with TRBJ2-7; 10 bases map to TRBD2. CDR1 and CDR2 (germline): SNHLY, FYNNEI. The CDR3 consists of 15 residues. V lost 4 bases to trimming and J lost 1 base; unmatched junction nucleotides: 4.

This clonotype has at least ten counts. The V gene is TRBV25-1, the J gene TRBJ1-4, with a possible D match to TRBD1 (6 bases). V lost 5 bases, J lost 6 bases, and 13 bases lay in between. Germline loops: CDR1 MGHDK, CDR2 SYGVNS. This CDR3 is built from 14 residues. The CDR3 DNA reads TGTGCCAGCAGTCTGGGGGCAGGAGATGAAAAACTGTTTTTT. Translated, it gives CASSLGAGDEKLFF.

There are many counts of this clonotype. The CDR3 sequence: CASRDGSSYEQYF. The CDR3 bases are TGTGCCAGCAGAGACGGCAGCTCCTACGAGCAGTACTTC. This sequence joins TRBV28 and TRBJ2-7; D is uncertain. The germline V gene has CDR1 MDHEN and CDR2 SYDVKM. The CDR3 is made up of 13 amino acids. Trimming cost V 6 bases and J 0 bases, with 9 bases left between them. Based on the CDR3 plus reference TRBV28 and TRBJ2-7, the full variable domain is DVKVTQSSRYLVKRTGEKVFLECVQDMDHENMFWYRQDPGLGLRLIYFSYDVKMKEKGDIPEGYSVSREKKERFSLILESASTNQTSMYLCASRDGSSYEQYFGPGTRLTVT.

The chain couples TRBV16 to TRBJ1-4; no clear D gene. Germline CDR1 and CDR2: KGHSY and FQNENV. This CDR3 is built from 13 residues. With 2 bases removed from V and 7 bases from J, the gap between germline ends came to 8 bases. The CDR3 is CASSQIVPEKLFF. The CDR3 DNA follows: TGTGCCAGCAGCCAAATCGTCCCTGAAAAACTGTTTTTT. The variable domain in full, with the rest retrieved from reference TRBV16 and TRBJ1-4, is GEEVAQTPKHLVRGEGQKAKLYCAPIKGHSYVFWYQQVLKNEFKFLISFQNENVFDETGMPKERFSAKCLPNSPCSLEIQATKLEDSAVYFCASSQIVPEKLFFGSGTQLSVL.

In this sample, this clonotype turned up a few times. CDR3: CASGLRAYNEQFF. The CDR3, as DNA: TGTGCCAGCGGTCTCAGGGCCTACAATGAGCAGTTCTTC. V is TRBV6-1 and J is TRBJ2-1; D possibly corresponds to TRBD1 (5 bases). Per germline, CDR1 MNHNS and CDR2 SASEGT. V was clipped by 8 bases and J by 2 bases, with 10 bases between them. This CDR3 has 13 amino acids.

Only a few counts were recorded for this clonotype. The CDR3 sequence is CASSLPDLGLAGVPQETQYF. As DNA, the CDR3 is TGCGCCAGCAGCTTGCCAGACTTGGGACTAGCGGGAGTCCCCCAAGAGACCCAGTACTTC. The V and J genes are TRBV5-1 and TRBJ2-5, with 14 positions matching TRBD2. Losses at the gene ends were 1 base for V and 1 base for J; bases not matched to a gene: 12. CDR1 is SGHRS and CDR2 is YFSETQ in the germline V gene. The CDR3 runs 20 residues. Variable domain in full (rest from reference TRBV5-1 and TRBJ2-5): KAGVTQTPRYLIKTRGQQVTLSCSPISGHRSVSWYQQTPGQGLQFLFEYFSETQRNKGNFPGRFSGRQFSNSRSEMNVSTLELGDSALYLCASSLPDLGLAGVPQETQYFGPGTRLLVL.

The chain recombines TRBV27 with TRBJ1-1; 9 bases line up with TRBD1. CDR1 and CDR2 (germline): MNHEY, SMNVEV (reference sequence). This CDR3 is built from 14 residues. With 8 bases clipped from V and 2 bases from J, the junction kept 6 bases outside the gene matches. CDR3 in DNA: TGTGCCAGCGGGAAACAGGGGGCTAACACTGAAGCTTTCTTT. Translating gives CASGKQGANTEAFF.

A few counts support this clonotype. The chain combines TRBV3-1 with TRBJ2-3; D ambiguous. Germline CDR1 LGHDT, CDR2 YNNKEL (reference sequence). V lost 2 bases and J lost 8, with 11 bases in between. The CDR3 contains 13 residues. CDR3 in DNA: TGTGCCAGCAGCCAACCGTTGCGGTCTACGCAGTATTTT. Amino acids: CASSQPLRSTQYF.

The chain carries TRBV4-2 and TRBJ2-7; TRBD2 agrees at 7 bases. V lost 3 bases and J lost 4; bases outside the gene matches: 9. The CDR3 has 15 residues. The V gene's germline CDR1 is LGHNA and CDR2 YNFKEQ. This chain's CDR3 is CASSQVSGSGYEQYV. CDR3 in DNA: TGTGCCAGCAGCCAGGTCTCCGGTAGCGGGTACGAGCAGTACGTC.

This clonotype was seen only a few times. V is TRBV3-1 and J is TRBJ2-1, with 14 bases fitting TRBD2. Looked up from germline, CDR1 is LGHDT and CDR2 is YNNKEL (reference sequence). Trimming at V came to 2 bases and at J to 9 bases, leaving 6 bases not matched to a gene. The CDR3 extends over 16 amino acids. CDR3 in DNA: TGTGCCAGCAGCCAAATCGGGACTAGCGGGAGAAGTGAGCAGTTCTTC. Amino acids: CASSQIGTSGRSEQFF.

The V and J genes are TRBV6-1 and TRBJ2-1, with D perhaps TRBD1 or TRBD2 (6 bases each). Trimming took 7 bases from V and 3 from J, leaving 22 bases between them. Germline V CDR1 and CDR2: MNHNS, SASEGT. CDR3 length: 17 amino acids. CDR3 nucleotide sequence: TGTGCCAGCAAAAACCCCCCCGGGGGCCGGAACTACAATGAGCAGTTCTTC. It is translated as CASKNPPGGRNYNEQFF.

The CDR3 loop reads CSARVQSSGGEWGEQYF. CDR3 nucleotide sequence: TGCAGTGCTAGAGTTCAGTCTAGCGGCGGAGAATGGGGCGAGCAGTACTTC. This chain uses TRBV20-1 with TRBJ2-7, with 7 bases aligning to TRBD2. The CDR3 consists of 17 residues. Germline CDR1 and CDR2: DFQATT and SNEGSKA (reference sequence). V lost 1 base, J lost 6 bases, and 18 bases stayed unmatched.

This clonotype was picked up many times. In DNA form, the CDR3 reads TGCAGCGTTGACGAGTCTAAGGCGTACTTC. This encodes CSVDESKAYF. The chain recombines TRBV29-1 with TRBJ2-5, with D unclear. The germline gives CDR1 SQVTM, CDR2 ANQGSEA. Deletions cut 3 bases from V and 13 bases from J, with 12 bases between. The CDR3 extends over 10 amino acids.

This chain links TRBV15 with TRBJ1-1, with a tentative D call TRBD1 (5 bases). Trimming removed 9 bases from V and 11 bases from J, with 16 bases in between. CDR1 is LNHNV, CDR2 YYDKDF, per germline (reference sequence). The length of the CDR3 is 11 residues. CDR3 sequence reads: CATGAGRGAFF. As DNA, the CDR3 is TGTGCCACAGGGGCCGGCCGCGGGGCTTTCTTT.

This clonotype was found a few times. The CDR3 DNA is TGTGCCAGCACTCCTGACACGTCTCGGTCAGATACGCAGTATTTT. Amino acids: CASTPDTSRSDTQYF. This chain links TRBV12-3 or TRBV12-4 with TRBJ2-3; no clear D. The V gene lost 7 bases and the J gene lost 4 bases, with 18 bases spanning the gap. The CDR3 is 15 residues long.

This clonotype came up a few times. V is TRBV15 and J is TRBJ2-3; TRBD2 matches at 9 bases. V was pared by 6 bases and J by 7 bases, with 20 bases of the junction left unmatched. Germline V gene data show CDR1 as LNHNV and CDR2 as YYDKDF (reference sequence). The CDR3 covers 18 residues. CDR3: CATRTVAGEADSPNTQYF. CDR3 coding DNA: TGTGCCACCAGGACAGTAGCGGGAGAGGCCGACAGCCCGAATACGCAGTATTTT.

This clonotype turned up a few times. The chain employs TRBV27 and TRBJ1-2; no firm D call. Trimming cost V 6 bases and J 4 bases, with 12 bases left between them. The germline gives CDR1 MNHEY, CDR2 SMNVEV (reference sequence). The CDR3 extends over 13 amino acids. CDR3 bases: TGTGCCAGCAGCAGGAGTCTGGGCTATGGCTACACCTTC. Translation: CASSRSLGYGYTF.

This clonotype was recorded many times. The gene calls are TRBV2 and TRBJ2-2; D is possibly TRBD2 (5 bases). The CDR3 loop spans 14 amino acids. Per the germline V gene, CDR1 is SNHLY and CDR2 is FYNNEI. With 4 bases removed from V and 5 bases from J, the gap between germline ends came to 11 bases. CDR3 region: CASSVHRGTGELFF. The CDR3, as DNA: TGTGCCAGCAGTGTTCACCGAGGGACCGGGGAGCTGTTTTTT.

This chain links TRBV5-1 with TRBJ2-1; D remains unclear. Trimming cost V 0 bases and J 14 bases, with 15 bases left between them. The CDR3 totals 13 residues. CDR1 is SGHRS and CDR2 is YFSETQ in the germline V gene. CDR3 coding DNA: TGCGCCAGCAGCTTGGGTGGGGTCCCAATGGAGTTCTTC. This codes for CASSLGGVPMEFF.

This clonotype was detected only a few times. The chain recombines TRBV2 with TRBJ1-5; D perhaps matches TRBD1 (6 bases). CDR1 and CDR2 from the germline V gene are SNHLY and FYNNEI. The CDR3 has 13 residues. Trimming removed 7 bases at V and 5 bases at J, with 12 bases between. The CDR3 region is CASNGAGDQPQHF. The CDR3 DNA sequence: TGTGCCAGCAATGGGGCAGGGGATCAGCCCCAGCATTTT.

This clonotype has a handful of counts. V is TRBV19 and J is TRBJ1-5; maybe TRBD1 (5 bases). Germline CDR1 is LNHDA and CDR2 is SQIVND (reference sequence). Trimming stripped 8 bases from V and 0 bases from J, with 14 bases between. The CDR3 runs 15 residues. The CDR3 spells CASRRDPNSNQPQHF. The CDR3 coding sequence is TGTGCCAGTCGAAGGGACCCAAATAGCAATCAGCCCCAGCATTTT.

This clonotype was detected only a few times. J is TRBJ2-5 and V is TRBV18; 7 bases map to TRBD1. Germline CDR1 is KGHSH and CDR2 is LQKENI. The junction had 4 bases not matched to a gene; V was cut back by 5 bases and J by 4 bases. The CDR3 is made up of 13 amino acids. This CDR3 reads CASSTGQVETQYF. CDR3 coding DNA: TGTGCCAGCTCAACCGGACAGGTAGAGACCCAGTACTTC.

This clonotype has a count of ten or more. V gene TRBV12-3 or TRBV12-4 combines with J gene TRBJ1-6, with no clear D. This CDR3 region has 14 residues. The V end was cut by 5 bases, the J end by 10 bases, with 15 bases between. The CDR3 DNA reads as TGTGCCAGCAGTCTAATGGGAAGTCAGTCACCCCTCCACTTT. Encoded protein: CASSLMGSQSPLHF.

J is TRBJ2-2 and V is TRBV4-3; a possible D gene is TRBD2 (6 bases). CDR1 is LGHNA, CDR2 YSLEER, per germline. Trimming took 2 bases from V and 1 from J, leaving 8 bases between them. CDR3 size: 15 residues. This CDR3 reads CASSQSGWNTGELFF. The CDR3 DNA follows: TGCGCCAGCAGCCAAAGCGGGTGGAACACCGGGGAGCTGTTTTTT.

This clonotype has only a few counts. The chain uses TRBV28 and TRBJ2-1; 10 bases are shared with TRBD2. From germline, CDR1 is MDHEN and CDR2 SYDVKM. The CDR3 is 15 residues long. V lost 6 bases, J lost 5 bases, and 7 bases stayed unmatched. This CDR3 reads CASRVWTSGNNEQFF. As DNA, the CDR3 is TGTGCCAGCAGGGTTTGGACTAGCGGCAACAATGAGCAGTTCTTC.

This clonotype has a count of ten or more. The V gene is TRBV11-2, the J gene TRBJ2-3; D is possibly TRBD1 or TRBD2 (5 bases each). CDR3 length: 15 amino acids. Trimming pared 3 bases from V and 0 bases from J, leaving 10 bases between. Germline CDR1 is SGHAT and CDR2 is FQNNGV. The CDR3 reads CASSLGRTSTDTQYF. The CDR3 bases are TGTGCCAGCAGCTTGGGGCGGACTAGCACAGATACGCAGTATTTT.